This entry is about one TCR beta chain. This entry is derived from a study of beta chain features in type 1 diabetes. All of the isolated RNA was reverse transcribed, so expressed TCRB transcripts were sequenced. Using immunoSEQ multiplex PCR, the repertoire was profiled, and TCRdb retains in-frame clones only, with some absent. This sample carries 240,000 or so clones, approximately 70% of them seen once, and the ten largest clones take about 0.05%. This CDR3 has 14 amino acids. CDR1 and CDR2 from the germline V gene are LGHNA and YSLEER. Trimming took 0 bases from V and 7 from J, leaving 13 bases between them.

This chain connects TRBV4-3 to TRBJ2-7, with D perhaps matching TRBD1 (6 bases). The receptor comes from a man aged 30 to 39 in good health. Sequences were obtained from naive CD4+ T cells from blood. In DNA form, the CDR3 reads TGCGCCAGCAGCCAAGAAACAGGGCGAGCGGAGCAGTACTTC. Encoded protein: CASSQETGRAEQYF.